The clone carrying this TCR beta chain was seen repeatedly, ten times or more. As yet, its antigen is unknown. The CDR3 totals 18 residues. Trimming took off 2 bases at V and 4 bases at J, with 23 bases between the two ends. Germline V gene sequence: CDR1 SGHTA, CDR2 FQGNSA. As it was prepared, the TCRbeta library received unique molecular identifiers. TCRdb independently ran MiXCR on the PCR reads; one entry per CDR3 protein. In the table there are approximately 500,000 distinct CDR3 sequences, more than 9% of which are singletons. The data were obtained in a study of T-cell reconstitution after alpha-beta-depleted transplantation in children. Overall study findings and caveats: Where alpha-beta T cells came from about two months after transplant was reportedly several hundred expanded graft clones. Counts and diversity of T cells one year after transplant came mostly from newly produced T cells. Surviving recipient T cells and thymic progenitors produced the high day-60 TCRbeta diversity seen in some patients.

V is TRBV7-2 and J is TRBJ1-1; D call uncertain. This sequence was found in a child aged 2 to 10 with inherited bone marrow failure, due to receive a stem cell transplant. This specimen was PBMCs, taken before TCRalphabeta/CD19-depleted stem cell transplant. CDR3 sequence reads: CASSLMEVLRIGSTEAFF. The CDR3 DNA reads TGTGCCAGCAGCTTAATGGAGGTACTACGGATTGGGAGCACTGAAGCTTTCTTT. Complete variable domain (other parts from reference TRBV7-2 and TRBJ1-1): GAGVSQSPSNKVTEKGKDVELRCDPISGHTALYWYRQSLGQGLEFLIYFQGNSAPDKSGLPSDRFSAERTGGSVSTLTIQRTQQEDSAVYLCASSLMEVLRIGSTEAFFGQGTRLTVV.